This entry lists 27 T cell receptor delta chains sequenced from one sample in a study of γδ T cells in repeated Plasmodium falciparum infection. TCRdb called clones anew from the multiplex PCR reads with CATT. The data contain roughly 90,000 delta-chain clones, 0.75% to 1% of them singletons. Gammadelta T cells were flow-sorted from PBMC into Vgamma9/Vdelta2+ and Vdelta2-negative populations for bulk analysis. Sample: gamma-delta T cells from blood. Source of these receptors: a pool of human donors (malaria-infected and uninfected, not separated).

Points on this clone: TCRdb pairs this DNA with a much larger clone's protein that differs at residue 21, likely a read error; the protein shown was translated from the DNA. With the J gene uncalled, the V gene is TRDV2; the table calls TRDD3, which could not be checked here. Germline loops: CDR1 GEAIGNYY, CDR2 EKD. The CDR3 is made up of 22 amino acids. This CDR3 reads CACDTVRGDTHRRPSYTDKLTF. The CDR3 nucleotides read TGTGCCTGTGACACCGTTCGGGGGGATACGCACCGGAGGCCTTCGTACACCGATAAACTCACCTTT.

About this clone: TCRdb lists the protein of a much larger clone for this DNA, which differs at residue 14, so this is likely a read error; the protein given here is translated from the DNA itself. CDR3: CALGGGFLTLNWGMPGYTDKLIF. CDR3 DNA sequence: TGTGCTCTTGGGGGGGGCTTCCTTACACTTAACTGGGGGATGCCCGGGTACACCGATAAACTCATCTTT. The chain carries TRDV1 and TRDJ1; 10 nucleotides match TRDD3. V lost 4 bases and J lost 0; bases outside the gene matches: 26. The germline V gene has CDR1 TSWWSYY and CDR2 QGS. The CDR3 spans 23 residues.

A remark on this clone: A read error likely explains this, since a far larger clone differs by one base. At the DNA level, this CDR3 is encoded by other sequences in the same sample as well. The V gene call reads TRDV1; no J gene was called; the DNA was not compared with TRDD3, the D call given in the table. This CDR3 is 22 amino acids long. Per germline, CDR1 TSWWSYY and CDR2 QGS. CDR3: CALGDFPSVRGILGDTPDKLIF. The CDR3 DNA sequence: TGTGCTCTTGGAGATTTCCCTTCTGTGAGGGGGATACTGGGGGATACACCCGATAAACTCATTTTT.

A note on this clone: With only one base between it and a far larger clone, this is likely a read error. At the DNA level, this CDR3 is encoded by other sequences in the same sample as well. The chain is built from TRDV2 and TRDJ1, with 11 bases matching TRDD3. The CDR3 extends over 16 amino acids. CDR1 GEAIGNYY and CDR2 EKD come from the germline V gene. Trimming removed 0 bases from V and 6 bases from J; junction bases left unmatched: 8. CDR3 nucleotide sequence: TGTGCCTGTGACACCGGTCTGGGGGATACATCGAATAAACTCATCTTT. It codes for CACDTGLGDTSNKLIF.

This clone has a handful of counts. TCRdb lists the protein of a much larger clone for this DNA, which differs at residue 11, so this is likely a read error; the protein given here is translated from the DNA itself. V usage is TRDV2 and J usage is TRDJ1; 10 nucleotides match TRDD3. CDR3 length equals 15 residues. The germline CDR1 and CDR2 sequences are GEAIGNYY and EKD. V was clipped by 0 bases and J by 6 bases; unmatched bases: 6. The CDR3 spells CACDTGMGDTYKLIF. DNA for the CDR3: TGTGCCTGTGACACCGGGATGGGGGATACCTATAAACTCATCTTT.

There are many counts of this clone. A far larger clone differs by one base, so this is likely a read error. Other nucleotide sequences in the sample specify the same CDR3. The V call is TRDV2, the J call TRDJ2; 9 nucleotides agree with TRDD3. The germline gives CDR1 GEAIGNYY, CDR2 EKD. The CDR3 is made up of 17 amino acids. The DNA for the CDR3 is TGTGCCTGTGACACAGTAGGGGATACGCGGGCGACAGCACAACTCTTCTTC. Its translation is CACDTVGDTRATAQLFF.

This clone occurred a few times. The protein recorded in TCRdb matches a much larger clone and deviates from this DNA's translation at residue 3, suggesting a read error; the protein here is obtained by translating the DNA. This chain connects TRDV1 to TRDJ1; 11 positions match TRDD3. No J segment appears in TCRdb, so it was assigned here by matching the sequence to germline. The length of the CDR3 is 22 residues. Germline CDR1 and CDR2: TSWWSYY and QGS. In nucleotides, the CDR3 is TGTGCTCCTGGGGATTCTTCCTTCCTCGGAAGAGTGTGGGGGATACGCACCGATAAACTCATCTTT. Protein product: CAPGDSSFLGRVWGIRTDKLIF.

Turning to this clone: This likely came from a read error, as a far larger clone is one base away. Different DNA sequences within this sample yield the same CDR3. The J gene is TRDJ1, the V gene TRDV1, with TRDD3 matching over 12 bases. The CDR3 sequence is 22 residues long. Germline V CDR1 and CDR2: TSWWSYY, QGS. V trimming: 0 bases; J trimming: 2 bases; junction bases outside the gene matches: 19. CDR3 in amino acids: CALGELNLPTSTGGYRTDKLIF. The CDR3 nucleotides are TGTGCTCTTGGGGAACTAAACCTTCCTACGAGTACTGGGGGATACAGAACCGATAAACTCATCTTT.

As concerns this clone: Only one base separates this from a far larger clonotype, so it likely reflects a read error. This sequence joins TRDV1 and TRDJ1; 8 bases map to TRDD3. TCRdb offers no J gene call, so here the DNA was matched to germline to obtain one. Looked up from germline, CDR1 is TSWWSYY and CDR2 is QGS. The CDR3 is 18 residues long. The CDR3 DNA follows: TGTGCTCTGGGGGAAAAGGAGGTAGGGATACGAAGGACCGATAAACTCATCTTT. It codes for CALGEKEVGIRRTDKLIF.

This clone was counted at least ten times. The chain recombines TRDV1 with TRDJ1, with 12 bases aligning to TRDD3. The CDR3 contains 22 residues. With 2 bases clipped from V and 0 bases from J, the junction kept 19 bases outside the gene matches. Germline CDR1 reads TSWWSYY; CDR2 reads QGS. The CDR3 sequence is CALGEGRSKLGDTNRYTDKLIF. The CDR3 region has the DNA TGTGCTCTTGGGGAAGGTCGCTCTAAGCTGGGGGATACGAATCGGTACACCGATAAACTCATCTTT.

To note about this clone: Only one base separates this from a far larger clonotype, so it likely reflects a read error. Other DNA sequences from this sample encode an identical CDR3 as well. The V gene is TRDV1, the J gene TRDJ1; D is ambiguous. No J segment appears in TCRdb, so it was assigned here by matching the sequence to germline. V was shortened by 0 bases and J by 1 base, with 21 bases between the two germline ends. The length of the CDR3 is 19 residues. Germline V gene sequence: CDR1 TSWWSYY, CDR2 QGS. CDR3 sequence: CALGELESSRSFITDKLIF. DNA for the CDR3: TGTGCTCTTGGGGAACTAGAGTCGTCCCGGTCCTTTATCACCGATAAACTCATCTTT.

This clone was seen a handful of times. A read error likely explains this, since a far larger clone differs by one base. Other DNA sequences in the sample encode the same CDR3. This CDR3 is CACDPVVGLGDSDTDKLIF. As DNA, the CDR3 is TGCGCCTGTGACCCCGTGGTGGGACTGGGGGATAGTGACACCGATAAACTCATCTTT. This rearrangement joins TRDV2 to TRDJ1; 11 bases agree with TRDD3. The germline CDR1 and CDR2 sequences are GEAIGNYY and EKD. The CDR3 covers 19 residues.

Notes on this clone: TCRdb's protein, taken from a much larger clone, differs from this DNA's translation at residue 24, likely owing to a read error; the protein displayed comes from the DNA. Called V gene: TRDV1; the J gene was not called; the table's TRDD3 call for D was not verified on the DNA. The germline V gene encodes CDR1 TSWWSYY and CDR2 QGS. This CDR3 has 26 amino acids. The CDR3 protein is CALGELFGGPVLTAYWGLPYTDKPIF. The CDR3, as DNA: TGTGCTCTTGGGGAACTGTTCGGGGGGCCAGTCTTGACTGCGTACTGGGGGTTACCTTACACCGATAAACCCATCTTT.

This clone was picked up a small number of times. The TCRdb protein comes from a much larger clone and disagrees with this DNA's translation at residue 4, likely due to a read error; the protein given here is derived from the DNA. The CDR3 protein is CACGTVTGGFTDKLIF. CDR3 in DNA: TGTGCCTGTGGCACCGTTACTGGGGGATTCACCGATAAACTCATCTTT. The chain recombines TRDV2 with TRDJ1; 10 nucleotides agree with TRDD3. The J gene, absent from TCRdb, was called here by matching the DNA to germline. This CDR3 comprises 16 residues. Germline CDR1 reads GEAIGNYY; CDR2 reads EKD.

Turning to this clone: This likely reflects a read error, since a far larger clone is one base away. Other DNA sequences in the sample encode the same CDR3. CDR3 amino acids: CALLKGWPSGTDKLIF. DNA for the CDR3: TGTGCTCTCCTAAAGGGGTGGCCTTCGGGAACCGATAAACTCATCTTT. This chain connects TRDV1 to TRDJ1; tentative D call: TRDD2 (5 bases). The CDR3 length is 16 residues. V lost 9 bases to trimming and J lost 2 bases, with 22 bases between them. The germline V gene has CDR1 TSWWSYY and CDR2 QGS.

In regard to this clone: The TCRdb protein, from a much larger clone, departs from this DNA's translation at residue 11, likely by read error; the protein shown derives from the DNA. The chain links TRDV2 to TRDJ1; TRDD3 matches at 12 bases. CDR3 length: 19 residues. The V gene's germline CDR1 is GEAIGNYY and CDR2 EKD. Germline trimming cut 2 bases from V and 1 base from J; bases unmatched to any gene: 13. The chain's CDR3 is CACDNVLGDTRVGTDKLIF. The DNA for the CDR3 is TGTGCCTGTGACAACGTACTGGGGGATACAAGGGTTGGCACCGATAAACTCATCTTT.

There are a few counts of this clone. The protein given by TCRdb reflects a much larger clone and differs at residue 3 from this DNA's translation, likely from a read error; the protein shown is the DNA's translation. V and J are TRDV2 and TRDJ1, with 8 bases matching TRDD3. The CDR3 has 16 amino acids. Germline assignment: CDR1 GEAIGNYY and CDR2 EKD. The CDR3 is CAYDTVGGLYTDKLIF. The CDR3 coding sequence is TGTGCCTATGACACCGTTGGGGGATTATACACCGATAAACTCATCTTT.

This clone was detected only a few times. TCRdb pairs this DNA with a much larger clone's protein that differs at residue 6, likely a read error; the protein shown was translated from the DNA. The chain recombines TRDV1 with TRDJ1; D not certain. As TCRdb names no J gene, one was assigned here on the basis of a DNA match to germline. Germline loops: CDR1 TSWWSYY, CDR2 QGS. This CDR3 contains 15 residues. V lost 3 bases and J 3 bases, leaving 14 bases between the germline ends. The CDR3 nucleotides read TGTGCTCTTGGGGATTCGCGAAGACGCCCCGATAAACTCATCTTT. This sequence encodes CALGDSRRRPDKLIF.

This clone was seen at least ten times. This chain connects TRDV2 to TRDJ1; 8 nucleotides agree with TRDD3. CDR1 GEAIGNYY and CDR2 EKD come from the germline V gene. V shed 0 bases, J shed 0 bases, and the junction held 8 bases outside the gene matches. This CDR3 region has 17 residues. In nucleotides, the CDR3 is TGTGCCTGTGACACCCTTACTGGGGGCCCGTACACCGATAAACTCATCTTT. This codes for CACDTLTGGPYTDKLIF.

As concerns this clone: This DNA's translation and the protein TCRdb lists, from a much larger clone, do not match at residue 19, likely due to a read error; the protein shown is translated from the DNA. This sequence joins TRDV1 and TRDJ1; 7 bases match TRDD3. Because TCRdb records no J gene, it was assigned here through a match of the DNA to germline. Germline loops: CDR1 TSWWSYY, CDR2 QGS. The CDR3 extends over 24 amino acids. V gave up 2 bases and J gave up 3 bases; unmatched junction bases: 33. In DNA, the CDR3 is TGTGCTCTTGGGGAAGGGGAAGGAACGGTCATTCCAGTACTGGGGATTGCCTGCGCCGATAAACTCATCTTT. It specifies CALGEGEGTVIPVLGIACADKLIF.

This clone has more than one count but fewer than ten. With only one base between it and a far larger clone, this is likely a read error. Other DNA sequences in this sample translate to the same CDR3. The J gene is uncalled and the V gene is TRDV1; the tabulated D call, TRDD3, remains unverified against the DNA. Looked up from germline, CDR1 is TSWWSYY and CDR2 is QGS. The CDR3 runs 18 residues. CDR3 DNA: TGTGCTCTTGGGGTTTTCCTAAAAGGGATACAAACGAAGCACAAGCTCATCTTT. It specifies CALGVFLKGIQTKHKLIF.

A few counts support this clone. A single base is all that separates this from a far larger clone, so a read error is likely. Other DNA sequences in the sample encode the same CDR3. The V gene is TRDV2, the J gene TRDJ1; 8 positions match TRDD3. The J gene is not listed in TCRdb, so it was assigned here from a DNA match to germline. Germline lookup yields CDR1 GEAIGNYY and CDR2 EKD. V trimming: 3 bases; J trimming: 7 bases; junction bases outside the gene matches: 27. The CDR3 sequence is 20 residues long. The CDR3 protein is CACDRNTGGYAERNCGKLIF. CDR3 sequence (DNA): TGTGCCTGTGACCGTAATACTGGGGGCTACGCTGAGAGGAATTGCGGTAAACTCATCTTT.

This clone has only a few counts. The protein given by TCRdb reflects a much larger clone and differs at residue 16 from this DNA's translation, likely from a read error; the protein shown is the DNA's translation. No J gene was named, though the V gene is TRDV1; TRDD3, the table's D call, was not compared with the DNA. The germline CDR1 and CDR2 sequences are TSWWSYY and QGS. The CDR3 extends over 18 amino acids. The CDR3 sequence: CALGFPTGGDKYTDKFIF. The CDR3 nucleotides are TGTGCTCTTGGGTTCCCTACTGGGGGAGACAAGTACACCGATAAATTCATCTTT.

This clone turned up a few times. The translation of this DNA and the TCRdb protein of a much larger clone differ at residue 3, probably owing to a read error; the protein shown here is translated from the DNA. V is TRDV2 and J is TRDJ1; D not certain. Here the J gene came from matching the DNA to germline, since TCRdb omits it. This CDR3 contains 16 residues. Germline assignment: CDR1 GEAIGNYY and CDR2 EKD. In nucleotides, the CDR3 is TGTGCCCGTGACTCGCGTAACCCTAGGAGAACCGATAAACTCATCTTT. It encodes CARDSRNPRRTDKLIF.

Turning to this clone: TCRdb's entry gives the protein of a much larger clone, which mismatches this DNA's translation at residue 13, likely from a read error; the protein reported here is translated from the DNA. The chain is built from TRDV1 and TRDJ1; D may correspond to TRDD2 or TRDD3 (7 bases each). In the absence of a J gene in TCRdb, the DNA was matched to germline to assign it here. Germline CDR1 and CDR2: TSWWSYY and QGS. The CDR3 runs 24 residues. With 5 bases removed from V and 1 base from J, the gap between germline ends came to 41 bases. For the CDR3, the DNA is TGTGCTCTTGGGCCAATTGGGGGCATTTCCTACGAGCCTGACGGCGGGGGATTCACCGATAAACTCATCTTT. This gives the protein CALGPIGGISYEPDGGGFTDKLIF.

Concerning this clone: TCRdb pairs this DNA with a much larger clone's protein that differs at residue 6, likely a read error; the protein shown was translated from the DNA. This chain joins TRDV3 and TRDJ1, with D perhaps TRDD3 (6 bases). CDR3 size: 15 residues. Trimming took 0 bases from V and 2 from J, leaving 16 bases between them. Germline V CDR1 and CDR2: TVYSNPD, GDNSRS (reference sequence). CDR3 DNA sequence: TGTGCCTTTAGGGGGATGGTCCCGGGGACCGATAAACTCATCTTT. It codes for CAFRGMVPGTDKLIF.

This clone was recorded at least ten times. The chain joins TRDV2 to TRDJ1; 7 positions match TRDD3. CDR3 length: 15 amino acids. The trim removed 2 bases at V and 0 bases at J, leaving 5 bases unmatched. The V gene's germline CDR1 is GEAIGNYY and CDR2 EKD. DNA of the CDR3: TGTGCCTGTGACAAATTCCTGGGGGACACCGATAAACTCATCTTT. It specifies CACDKFLGDTDKLIF.